This TCR beta chain was identified in a study of spatial heterogeneity in lung cancer. Germline V CDR1 and CDR2: MNHEY, SVGEGT. The CDR3 consists of 18 residues. V shed 6 bases, J shed 3 bases, and the junction held 16 bases outside the gene matches. Time point specified: sample taken at primary tumor resection. Researchers sequenced whole RNA taken from tumor, nontumor lung or frozen PBMC without sorting. In this sample, this clonotype turned up a few times. TCRdb passed the 5' RACE reads through MiXCR, listing each CDR3 protein once. There are roughly 100,000 distinct CDR3 sequences in the sample; over 8.5% occur only once, and less than 8.5% lies in the top ten.

This sequence was found in a male donor with early-stage non-small cell lung cancer. The chain combines TRBV6-2 or TRBV6-3 with TRBJ2-7; 11 bases agree with TRBD2. This specimen consisted of PBMCs, obtained at surgery. The CDR3 spells CASSPGTSGLRGSYEQYF. The CDR3 DNA reads TGTGCCAGCAGCCCAGGGACTAGCGGTTTAAGGGGAAGCTACGAGCAGTACTTC.